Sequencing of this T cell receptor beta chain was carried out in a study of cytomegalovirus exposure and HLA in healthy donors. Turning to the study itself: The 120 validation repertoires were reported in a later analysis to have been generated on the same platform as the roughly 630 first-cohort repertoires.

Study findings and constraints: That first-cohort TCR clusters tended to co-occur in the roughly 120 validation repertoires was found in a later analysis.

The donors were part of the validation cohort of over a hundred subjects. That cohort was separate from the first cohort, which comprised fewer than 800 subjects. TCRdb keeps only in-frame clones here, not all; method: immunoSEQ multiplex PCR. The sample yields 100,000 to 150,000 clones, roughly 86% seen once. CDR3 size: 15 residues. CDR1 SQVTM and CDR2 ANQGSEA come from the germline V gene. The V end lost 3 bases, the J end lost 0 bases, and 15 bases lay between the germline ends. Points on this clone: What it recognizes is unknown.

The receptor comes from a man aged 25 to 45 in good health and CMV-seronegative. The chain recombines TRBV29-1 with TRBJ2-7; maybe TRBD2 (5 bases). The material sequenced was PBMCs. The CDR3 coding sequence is TGCAGCGTTGAGAGTCGGAGGCCCAACTCCTACGAGCAGTACTTC. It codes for CSVESRRPNSYEQYF.